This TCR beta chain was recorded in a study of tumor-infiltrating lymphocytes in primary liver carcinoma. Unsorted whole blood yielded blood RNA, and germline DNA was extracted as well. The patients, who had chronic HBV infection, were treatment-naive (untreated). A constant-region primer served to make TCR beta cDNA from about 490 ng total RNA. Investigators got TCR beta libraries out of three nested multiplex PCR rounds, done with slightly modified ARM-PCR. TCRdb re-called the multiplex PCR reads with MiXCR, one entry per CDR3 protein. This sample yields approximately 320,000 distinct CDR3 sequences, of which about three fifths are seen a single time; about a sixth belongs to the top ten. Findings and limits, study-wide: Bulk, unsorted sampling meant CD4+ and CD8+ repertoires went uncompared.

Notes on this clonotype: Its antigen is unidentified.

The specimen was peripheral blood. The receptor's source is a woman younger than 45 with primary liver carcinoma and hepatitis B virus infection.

The CDR3 region has the DNA TGCGCCAGCAGTGATATTAGGGCGGGAGGAATAGGAGATACGCAGTATTTT. Amino acid sequence: CASSDIRAGGIGDTQYF. V and J are TRBV10-1 and TRBJ2-3; 8 bases align to TRBD2. V lost 3 bases to trimming and J lost 5 bases; unmatched junction nucleotides: 13. This CDR3 contains 17 residues. The germline V gene encodes CDR1 WNHNN and CDR2 SYGVQD (reference sequence).